Listed below are T cell receptor beta chains from one sample, sequenced in a study of PD-1 blockade in mismatch repair-deficient tumors. Produced via immunoSEQ multiplex PCR; TCRdb's table is partial and in-frame only. The table shows approximately 13,000 clones, with 80% to 85% occurring only once. For these TCRs, the target antigens are not known. This sample comprised cells cultured in vitro, obtained from a patient treated with pembrolizumab. These receptors originate from an adult with mismatch repair-deficient cancer. Both conserved end residues are trimmed from each CDR3.

j_call,v_call,cdr3_aa
TRBJ2-3,TRBV5-4,ASSPGQGTDTQY
TRBJ2-1,TRBV6-1,ASSFRAESYNEQF
TRBJ2-5,TRBV27,ASSQVGLAGVETQY
TRBJ1-1,TRBV27,ASRRTGGALSEAF
TRBJ2-3,TRBV6-6,ASSGLAGGTDTQY
TRBJ2-4,TRBV6-1,ASSTGAKNIQY
TRBJ1-5,TRBV29-1,SVSEGYGNQPQH
TRBJ1-5,TRBV27,ASSFWGQPQH
TRBJ1-2,TRBV29-1,SAEWGSYGYT
TRBJ1-2,TRBV5-1,ASSLEGDYGYT
TRBJ2-6,TRBV9,ASSPTLPSGANVLT
TRBJ2-3,TRBV2,ASSQKGGLDADTQY
TRBJ1-1,TRBV4-1,ASSQDHGRQGRGLNTEAF
TRBJ2-1,TRBV7-9,ASSHRSTSGSYNEQF
TRBJ2-2,TRBV27,ASSLGAGGPVGELF
TRBJ2-2,TRBV7-3,ASSSGGPGELF
TRBJ2-7,TRBV30,AWGHGLAGSGYEQY
TRBJ2-2,TRBV5-5,ASSSPLQRTGELF
TRBJ1-1,TRBV6-5,ASQDTLRGNTEAF
TRBJ2-1,TRBV7-9,ASSFGTSGYNEQF
TRBJ1-1,TRBV11-2,ASSLEPGQGAF
TRBJ2-3,TRBV29-1,SVEQGSSTDTQY
TRBJ2-7,TRBV4-1,ASSLGGRGMYEQY
TRBJ1-2,TRBV7-9,ASSLARAKTVGYT
TRBJ2-7,TRBV2,ASIGWSGSSYEQY
TRBJ2-7,TRBV14,ASSHITGAGEQY
TRBJ2-5,TRBV5-1,ASSLVGQETQY
TRBJ2-5,TRBV13,ASSSRLAGGETQY
TRBJ1-2,TRBV9,ASSEEPNYGYT
TRBJ2-5,TRBV11-1,ASSQPQHLGETQY
TRBJ2-7,TRBV2,ASTVHEQY
TRBJ2-7,TRBV4-1,ASSQPQAGGSLYEQY
TRBJ1-1,TRBV4-1,ASSQGLLKTEAF
TRBJ2-5,TRBV9,ASSASGTSGLPMY
TRBJ2-1,TRBV9,ASSVGPSSYNEQF
TRBJ1-4,TRBV6-1,ASSVFQGRPNEKLF
TRBJ1-1,TRBV5-1,ASSSQQGLRGTEAF
TRBJ1-2,TRBV6-1,ASSEIGYT
TRBJ2-3,TRBV7-9,ASSLVVAIKGDTQY
TRBJ1-5,TRBV5-1,ASRRGVNQPQH